This is a list of T cell receptor beta chains from one sample in a study of cytomegalovirus exposure and HLA in healthy donors. Method: immunoSEQ multiplex PCR; TCRdb's copy keeps in-frame clones and lacks some. This table holds 90,000 to 100,000 clones, approximately 68% found once. The sequenced sample consisted of PBMCs. Receptors were obtained from a boy aged 5-17 years in good health and CMV-seropositive. Both conserved end residues are part of each CDR3. A D gene is named only where the DNA matches it firmly. Only some rows state a clone size, as once, few, many or a class for expanded clones.

j_gene: TRBJ2-3
abundance: few
d_gene: TRBD2
v_gene: TRBV7-9
CDR3aa: CASSFPTSGSSIDTQYF
CDR3nt: TGTGCCAGCAGCTTCCCCACTAGCGGGAGTAGTATAGATACGCAGTATTTT

j_gene: TRBJ2-3
abundance: .
d_gene: TRBD2
v_gene: TRBV4-2
CDR3aa: CASSSLAGGPDTQYF
CDR3nt: TGTGCCAGCAGCTCCCTAGCGGGGGGGCCAGATACGCAGTATTTT

j_gene: TRBJ1-1
abundance: few
d_gene: .
v_gene: TRBV30
CDR3aa: CAWRRGVNTEAFF
CDR3nt: TGTGCCTGGAGGCGGGGGGTGAACACTGAAGCTTTCTTT

j_gene: TRBJ2-5
abundance: few
d_gene: .
v_gene: TRBV5-4
CDR3aa: CASSPGEEQYF
CDR3nt: TGTGCCAGCAGCCCGGGGGAGGAGCAGTACTTC

j_gene: TRBJ1-2
abundance: .
d_gene: TRBD1
v_gene: TRBV2
CDR3aa: CASRTGTGNGYTF
CDR3nt: TGTGCCAGCAGAACCGGGACAGGGAATGGCTACACCTTC

j_gene: TRBJ1-5
abundance: .
d_gene: TRBD1
v_gene: TRBV15
CDR3aa: CATNGQGIYQPQHF
CDR3nt: TGTGCCACTAATGGACAGGGGATCTATCAGCCCCAGCATTTT

j_gene: TRBJ1-1
abundance: .
d_gene: TRBD1
v_gene: TRBV5-4
CDR3aa: CASSWGQGDTEAFF
CDR3nt: TGTGCCAGCAGCTGGGGACAGGGGGACACTGAAGCTTTCTTT

j_gene: TRBJ2-7
abundance: .
d_gene: .
v_gene: TRBV30
CDR3aa: CALGDEQYF
CDR3nt: TGTGCCCTCGGTGACGAGCAGTACTTC

j_gene: TRBJ1-3
abundance: .
d_gene: .
v_gene: TRBV30
CDR3aa: CAWSVRWESTIYF
CDR3nt: TGTGCCTGGAGTGTACGTTGGGAGAGCACCATATATTTT

j_gene: TRBJ1-1
abundance: .
d_gene: .
v_gene: TRBV10-1
CDR3aa: CASSGGYQGHTEAFF
CDR3nt: TGCGCCAGCAGTGGTGGGTACCAGGGCCACACTGAAGCTTTCTTT

j_gene: TRBJ2-7
abundance: .
d_gene: .
v_gene: TRBV5-1
CDR3aa: CASSSGPGAAYEQYF
CDR3nt: TGCGCCAGCAGCTCAGGGCCTGGCGCAGCCTACGAGCAGTACTTC

j_gene: TRBJ1-3
abundance: .
d_gene: .
v_gene: TRBV5-1
CDR3aa: CASSLIGGAGNTIYF
CDR3nt: TGCGCCAGCAGCTTGATCGGGGGAGCTGGAAACACCATATATTTT

j_gene: TRBJ1-5
abundance: .
d_gene: TRBD1
v_gene: TRBV7-2
CDR3aa: CASSSLGGSNQPQHF
CDR3nt: TGTGCCAGCAGCTCCTTAGGGGGCTCGAATCAGCCCCAGCATTTT

j_gene: TRBJ2-3
abundance: .
d_gene: .
v_gene: TRBV5-4
CDR3aa: CASSLDGGSTDTQYF
CDR3nt: TGTGCCAGCAGCTTGGATGGAGGTAGCACAGATACGCAGTATTTT

j_gene: TRBJ1-1
abundance: .
d_gene: TRBD1
v_gene: TRBV29-1
CDR3aa: CSVEQAMGQMNTEAFF
CDR3nt: TGCAGCGTTGAGCAAGCCATGGGACAGATGAACACTGAAGCTTTCTTT

j_gene: TRBJ2-1
abundance: .
d_gene: .
v_gene: TRBV9
CDR3aa: CASSPRETSFYEQFF
CDR3nt: TGTGCCAGCAGCCCCAGGGAAACTAGCTTCTATGAGCAGTTCTTC

j_gene: TRBJ1-1
abundance: .
d_gene: .
v_gene: TRBV9
CDR3aa: CASSGWGGGTEAFF
CDR3nt: TGTGCCAGCAGCGGCTGGGGCGGGGGGACTGAAGCTTTCTTT

j_gene: TRBJ2-7
abundance: .
d_gene: TRBD2
v_gene: TRBV5-4
CDR3aa: CASSTTSGTYEQYF
CDR3nt: TGTGCCAGCAGCACTACTAGCGGAACCTACGAGCAGTACTTC

j_gene: TRBJ1-1
abundance: .
d_gene: .
v_gene: TRBV15
CDR3aa: CATSKSRWGESTEAFF
CDR3nt: TGTGCCACCAGCAAGTCAAGGTGGGGCGAGAGCACTGAAGCTTTCTTT

j_gene: TRBJ2-1
abundance: .
d_gene: .
v_gene: TRBV7-2
CDR3aa: CASSFQYEQFF
CDR3nt: TGTGCCAGCAGCTTCCAGTATGAGCAGTTCTTC

j_gene: TRBJ2-1
abundance: once
d_gene: TRBD2
v_gene: TRBV7-2
CDR3aa: CASSPSTSAYHNEQFF
CDR3nt: TGTGCCAGCAGCCCCTCGACTAGCGCCTACCACAATGAGCAGTTCTTC

j_gene: TRBJ2-1
abundance: .
d_gene: .
v_gene: TRBV15
CDR3aa: CATSRDKGDEQFF
CDR3nt: TGTGCCACCAGCAGAGATAAGGGGGATGAGCAGTTCTTC

j_gene: TRBJ1-2
abundance: few
d_gene: .
v_gene: TRBV19
CDR3aa: CASSMITGKIYGYTF
CDR3nt: TGTGCCAGTAGTATGATAACAGGAAAAATCTATGGCTACACCTTC

j_gene: TRBJ2-7
abundance: .
d_gene: TRBD1
v_gene: TRBV9
CDR3aa: CASSVVGGQGDEQYF
CDR3nt: TGTGCCAGCAGCGTAGTAGGGGGACAGGGGGACGAGCAGTACTTC

j_gene: TRBJ1-1
abundance: .
d_gene: .
v_gene: TRBV18
CDR3aa: CASSPRTVMNTEAFF
CDR3nt: TGTGCCAGCTCACCAAGGACAGTAATGAACACTGAAGCTTTCTTT

j_gene: TRBJ2-1
abundance: .
d_gene: TRBD2
v_gene: TRBV4-1
CDR3aa: CASSHPGGVEQFF
CDR3nt: TGCGCCAGCAGCCACCCGGGGGGGGTAGAGCAGTTCTTC

j_gene: TRBJ1-1
abundance: .
d_gene: TRBD1
v_gene: TRBV7-6
CDR3aa: CASSLTGTDNTEAFF
CDR3nt: TGTGCCAGCAGCTTAACCGGGACAGATAACACTGAAGCTTTCTTT

j_gene: TRBJ1-2
abundance: once
d_gene: .
v_gene: TRBV5-1
CDR3aa: CASSPRTDYYGYPF
CDR3nt: TGCGCCAGCAGCCCAAGGACGGACTACTATGGCTACCCCTTC

j_gene: TRBJ1-2
abundance: .
d_gene: .
v_gene: TRBV30
CDR3aa: CAWSVHQNYGYTF
CDR3nt: TGTGCCTGGAGTGTACATCAGAACTATGGCTACACCTTC

j_gene: TRBJ1-2
abundance: few
d_gene: TRBD1
v_gene: TRBV4-3
CDR3aa: CASKFRGQHGYTF
CDR3nt: TGCGCCAGCAAATTCAGGGGGCAACATGGCTACACCTTC

j_gene: TRBJ1-6
abundance: few
d_gene: .
v_gene: TRBV30
CDR3aa: CAWSTIKDSSPLHF
CDR3nt: TGTGCCTGGAGTACTATAAAGGACTCGTCACCCCTCCACTTT

j_gene: TRBJ2-3
abundance: .
d_gene: TRBD2
v_gene: TRBV5-6
CDR3aa: CASSFGRAGDTQYF
CDR3nt: TGTGCCAGCAGCTTCGGGAGGGCCGGAGATACGCAGTATTTT

j_gene: TRBJ1-1
abundance: .
d_gene: .
v_gene: TRBV9
CDR3aa: CASSVVHSPETEAFF
CDR3nt: TGTGCCAGCAGCGTAGTACATTCCCCGGAGACTGAAGCTTTCTTT

j_gene: TRBJ2-1
abundance: few
d_gene: .
v_gene: TRBV9
CDR3aa: CASSVDIEWRNEQFF
CDR3nt: TGTGCCAGCAGCGTAGATATCGAATGGAGGAATGAGCAGTTCTTC

j_gene: TRBJ2-1
abundance: .
d_gene: .
v_gene: TRBV7-2
CDR3aa: CASSLGVNEQFF
CDR3nt: TGTGCCAGCAGCCTCGGGGTAAATGAGCAGTTCTTC

j_gene: TRBJ2-1
abundance: few
d_gene: TRBD2
v_gene: TRBV5-1
CDR3aa: CASSSAGGQYNEQFF
CDR3nt: TGCGCCAGCAGCTCAGCGGGGGGGCAGTACAATGAGCAGTTCTTC

j_gene: TRBJ1-1
abundance: few
d_gene: TRBD1
v_gene: TRBV7-2
CDR3aa: CASSFSGQGTEAFF
CDR3nt: TGTGCCAGCAGCTTCTCAGGACAGGGCACTGAAGCTTTCTTT

j_gene: TRBJ2-6
abundance: .
d_gene: TRBD2
v_gene: TRBV10-2
CDR3aa: CATTPGGRANVLTF
CDR3nt: TGCGCCACGACCCCCGGGGGGAGGGCCAACGTCCTGACTTTC

j_gene: TRBJ1-4
abundance: .
d_gene: .
v_gene: TRBV9
CDR3aa: CASSVGAVFNEKLFF
CDR3nt: TGTGCCAGCAGCGTAGGGGCAGTTTTTAATGAAAAACTGTTTTTT

j_gene: TRBJ2-1
abundance: .
d_gene: TRBD2
v_gene: TRBV7-2
CDR3aa: CASSRQSGGLNEQFF
CDR3nt: TGTGCCAGCAGCCGTCAGTCGGGAGGTCTCAATGAGCAGTTCTTC

j_gene: TRBJ1-1
abundance: .
d_gene: .
v_gene: TRBV2
CDR3aa: CASRRGLLNTEAFF
CDR3nt: TGTGCCAGCAGGAGGGGACTGCTGAACACTGAAGCTTTCTTT

j_gene: TRBJ2-5
abundance: .
d_gene: .
v_gene: TRBV29-1
CDR3aa: CSTSASSGETQYF
CDR3nt: TGCAGCACGTCGGCCAGTTCGGGGGAGACCCAGTACTTC

j_gene: TRBJ2-3
abundance: .
d_gene: TRBD2
v_gene: TRBV5-6
CDR3aa: CASSLASGVTGDTQYF
CDR3nt: TGTGCCAGCAGCTTGGCTAGCGGGGTCACCGGGGATACGCAGTATTTT

j_gene: TRBJ1-4
abundance: .
d_gene: TRBD1
v_gene: TRBV4-3
CDR3aa: CASSQFWTGGNEKLFF
CDR3nt: TGCGCCAGCAGCCAATTTTGGACAGGGGGGAATGAAAAACTGTTTTTT

j_gene: TRBJ1-6
abundance: few
d_gene: TRBD1
v_gene: TRBV9
CDR3aa: CASSFRTGDNSPLHF
CDR3nt: TGTGCCAGCAGCTTTAGGACAGGGGATAATTCACCCCTCCACTTT

j_gene: TRBJ1-2
abundance: .
d_gene: TRBD1
v_gene: TRBV9
CDR3aa: CASRGDRVGDYGYTF
CDR3nt: TGTGCCAGCAGAGGCGACAGGGTAGGTGACTATGGCTACACCTTC

j_gene: TRBJ1-1
abundance: few
d_gene: .
v_gene: TRBV6-1
CDR3aa: CASSRNTEAFF
CDR3nt: TGTGCCAGCAGCCGGAACACTGAAGCTTTCTTT

j_gene: TRBJ2-5
abundance: few
d_gene: .
v_gene: TRBV6-7
CDR3aa: CASSYSSRAYGTQYF
CDR3nt: TGTGCCAGCAGTTACTCGAGCAGGGCCTATGGGACCCAGTACTTC

j_gene: TRBJ2-7
abundance: few
d_gene: TRBD2
v_gene: TRBV4-3
CDR3aa: CASSQAGGRGIYEQYF
CDR3nt: TGCGCCAGCAGCCAAGCCGGCGGGAGAGGTATCTACGAGCAGTACTTC

j_gene: TRBJ2-5
abundance: .
d_gene: TRBD1
v_gene: TRBV7-3
CDR3aa: CASSLGTGEKETQYF
CDR3nt: TGTGCCAGCAGCCTCGGGACAGGGGAGAAAGAGACCCAGTACTTC

j_gene: TRBJ2-5
abundance: .
d_gene: TRBD1
v_gene: TRBV9
CDR3aa: CASSRTGLRETQYF
CDR3nt: TGTGCCAGCAGCCGGACAGGGTTAAGAGAGACCCAGTACTTC

j_gene: TRBJ2-1
abundance: .
d_gene: TRBD2
v_gene: TRBV30
CDR3aa: CAWSVTSGRPIYYNEQFF
CDR3nt: TGTGCCTGGAGTGTGACTAGCGGGAGGCCCATCTACTACAATGAGCAGTTCTTC

j_gene: TRBJ1-5
abundance: .
d_gene: .
v_gene: TRBV6-5
CDR3aa: CASSSPNQPQHF
CDR3nt: TGTGCCAGCAGTTCCCCAAATCAGCCCCAGCATTTT

j_gene: TRBJ2-7
abundance: .
d_gene: TRBD2
v_gene: TRBV5-1
CDR3aa: CASSLGLAGAEGEQYF
CDR3nt: TGCGCCAGCAGCTTGGGACTAGCGGGGGCGGAGGGCGAGCAGTACTTC

j_gene: TRBJ2-1
abundance: .
d_gene: TRBD1
v_gene: TRBV5-1
CDR3aa: CASSLEQGNEQFF
CDR3nt: TGCGCCAGCAGCTTAGAACAGGGGAATGAGCAGTTCTTC

j_gene: TRBJ1-1
abundance: .
d_gene: TRBD1
v_gene: TRBV4-3
CDR3aa: CASSHTGTGHSEAFF
CDR3nt: TGCGCCAGCAGCCACACCGGGACAGGTCATAGTGAAGCTTTCTTT

j_gene: TRBJ1-6
abundance: once
d_gene: .
v_gene: TRBV9
CDR3aa: CASKTGSSYNSPLHF
CDR3nt: TGTGCCAGTAAAACAGGGAGCTCCTATAATTCACCCCTCCACTTT

j_gene: TRBJ1-6
abundance: .
d_gene: .
v_gene: TRBV9
CDR3aa: CASSTSGREDSPLHF
CDR3nt: TGTGCCAGCAGCACCTCGGGACGGGAGGATTCACCCCTCCACTTT

j_gene: TRBJ2-7
abundance: .
d_gene: TRBD2
v_gene: TRBV15
CDR3aa: CATSREWLTSGRVRYEQYF
CDR3nt: TGTGCCACCAGCAGAGAATGGTTGACTAGCGGGAGAGTTAGATACGAGCAGTACTTC

j_gene: TRBJ1-1
abundance: few
d_gene: .
v_gene: TRBV29-1
CDR3aa: CSAAYGESEAFF
CDR3nt: TGCAGCGCCGCCTACGGGGAATCTGAAGCTTTCTTT